This TCR beta chain originates from a study of T cell repertoires in cytomegalovirus infection. TCRdb reprocessed the reads with MiXCR, giving one entry per CDR3 protein. The sample has some 300,000 distinct CDR3 sequences, roughly 15% seen once. The germline V gene has CDR1 LNHDA and CDR2 SQIVND (reference sequence). The CDR3 loop spans 14 amino acids. V was clipped by 7 bases and J by 7 bases, with 16 bases between them. The specimen sequenced was PBMCs. This clonotype was sampled from a human donor in good health (CMV status not recorded). Some clones in this sample may be carry-over from other donors' samples. This rearrangement joins TRBV19 to TRBJ2-2, with D possibly being TRBD2 (6 bases). CDR3 protein: CASMGGNPHGELFF. CDR3 DNA sequence: TGTGCCAGTATGGGCGGGAATCCACACGGGGAGCTGTTTTTT.